The present TCR beta chain was sequenced within a study of CD8+ T cells in alopecia areata. Treatment reported: oral pan-JAK inhibitor, 5-10 mg twice daily. Trimming took off 1 base at V and 3 bases at J, with 12 bases between the two ends. The CDR3 is 15 residues long. The germline gives CDR1 LGHNA, CDR2 YNFKEQ. The authors extracted RNA and reverse transcribed it into cDNA as the sequencing template. Using immunoSEQ multiplex PCR, the repertoire was profiled, and TCRdb retains in-frame clones only, with some absent. The data show more than 200,000 clones, 40% to 45% seen once. Material: CD4+ T cells sorted from blood, obtained at roughly week 38, from a patient treated with tofacitinib. The receptor's source is a human donor with alopecia areata. This chain uses TRBV4-2 with TRBJ1-1; D might be TRBD1 (5 bases). CDR3 protein: CASSQVGPLDTEAFF. DNA of the CDR3: TGTGCCAGCAGCCAAGTGGGGCCTTTGGACACTGAAGCTTTCTTT.